A selection of T cell receptor beta chains follows, all from one sample in a study of patients and donors after allogeneic stem cell transplantation. One entry per CDR3 protein results from TCRdb running MiXCR on the RT-PCR reads. The repertoire consists of hundreds of thousands of distinct CDR3 sequences, with approximately 16% occurring once and the leading ten covering around 6.8%. Sequenced: blood, either unsorted or a sorted T cell fraction (not recorded which). The source of these receptors is a human donor who was either an allogeneic HSCT recipient or a stem cell or donor lymphocyte infusion donor (not recorded which). It is not recorded whose cells these are; they may come from a transplant donor. CDR3s include the opening cysteine and the closing phenylalanine or tryptophan. D genes are given only for firm matches. Clone size is stated in some rows and not others, as once, few, many or a class when expanded.

abundance: -; j_gene: TRBJ1-1; d_gene: -; v_gene: TRBV20-1; CDR3nt: TGCAGTGCTAGAGGCCAGACGGGAACTGAAGCTTTCTTT; CDR3aa: CSARGQTGTEAFF
abundance: few; j_gene: TRBJ2-1; d_gene: TRBD2; v_gene: TRBV12-3/TRBV12-4; CDR3nt: TGTGCCAGCAGGAAACCGGGACTAGCCCCCAGCAATGAGCAGTTCTTC; CDR3aa: CASRKPGLAPSNEQFF
abundance: -; j_gene: TRBJ2-1; d_gene: TRBD2; v_gene: TRBV7-9; CDR3nt: TGTGCCAGCAGCTTAGGTCTAGCGGGAAACAATGAGCAGTTCTTC; CDR3aa: CASSLGLAGNNEQFF
abundance: -; j_gene: TRBJ2-1; d_gene: TRBD2; v_gene: TRBV12-3/TRBV12-4; CDR3nt: TGTGCCAGCAGTGTTAGCGGGTACCCCTACAATGAGCAGTTCTTC; CDR3aa: CASSVSGYPYNEQFF
abundance: few; j_gene: TRBJ1-2; d_gene: TRBD1; v_gene: TRBV5-1; CDR3nt: TGCGCCAGCAGCACCGACAGGGGGGAAGGCTACACCTTC; CDR3aa: CASSTDRGEGYTF
abundance: many; j_gene: TRBJ2-7; d_gene: -; v_gene: TRBV5-1; CDR3nt: TGCGCCAGCAGCCTTGGTCGGGACTACGAGCAGTACTTC; CDR3aa: CASSLGRDYEQYF
abundance: -; j_gene: TRBJ2-1; d_gene: TRBD2; v_gene: TRBV12-3/TRBV12-4; CDR3nt: TGTGCCAGCAGTTTTACTAGCGGGGTTATCAATGAGCAGTTCTTC; CDR3aa: CASSFTSGVINEQFF
abundance: few; j_gene: TRBJ2-2; d_gene: -; v_gene: TRBV10-3; CDR3nt: TGTGCCATCAGTGTTGGACAGTCGAACACCGGGGAGCTGTTTTTT; CDR3aa: CAISVGQSNTGELFF
abundance: -; j_gene: TRBJ1-2; d_gene: -; v_gene: TRBV2; CDR3nt: TGTGCCAGCAGTGAAGTTAAGGGAATGGACTATGGCTACACCTTC; CDR3aa: CASSEVKGMDYGYTF
abundance: few; j_gene: TRBJ2-4; d_gene: -; v_gene: TRBV10-3; CDR3nt: TGTGCCATCAGTGAGGCAGCCCCAGGGGACATTCAGTACTTC; CDR3aa: CAISEAAPGDIQYF
abundance: few; j_gene: TRBJ1-1; d_gene: TRBD1; v_gene: TRBV20-1; CDR3nt: TGCAGTGCGCCGACAGGGGGCAACACTGAAGCTTTCTTT; CDR3aa: CSAPTGGNTEAFF
abundance: -; j_gene: TRBJ1-6; d_gene: -; v_gene: TRBV7-9; CDR3nt: TGTGCCAGCAGCTTTTCGGCACCCCTCCACTTT; CDR3aa: CASSFSAPLHF
abundance: few; j_gene: TRBJ1-2; d_gene: -; v_gene: TRBV4-2; CDR3nt: TGTGCCAGCAGCCAAGATAGAGGCAGCGGCTACCATGGCTACACCTTC; CDR3aa: CASSQDRGSGYHGYTF
abundance: -; j_gene: TRBJ2-1; d_gene: -; v_gene: TRBV11-3; CDR3nt: TGTGCCAGCAGCGTCCACAGGGGGGGACTGCCCGTTGAGCAGTTCTTC; CDR3aa: CASSVHRGGLPVEQFF
abundance: few; j_gene: TRBJ2-5; d_gene: -; v_gene: TRBV30; CDR3nt: TGTGCCTGGAGTGTCGCCGGACAAGAGACCCAGTACTTC; CDR3aa: CAWSVAGQETQYF
abundance: -; j_gene: TRBJ2-1; d_gene: TRBD2; v_gene: TRBV11-2; CDR3nt: TGTGCCAGCAGCTTAGAGGTCTTGGGGATAAGCGGGAGCCACAATGAGCAGTTCTTC; CDR3aa: CASSLEVLGISGSHNEQFF